This is a list of T cell receptor beta chains from one sample in a study of CD8 T cells in ankylosing spondylitis. TCRdb processed the 5' RACE reads anew with MiXCR; each CDR3 protein has one entry. The sample shows about 120,000 distinct CDR3 sequences, 12% to 15% of them seen only once. Specimen: blood, either unsorted or a sorted T cell fraction (not recorded which). The receptors were gathered from a female donor with ankylosing spondylitis or in good health (not recorded which). Each CDR3 is given with its conserved first and last residue. Each record gives: D gene, V gene, J gene, clone size, CDR3 protein, CDR3 DNA. A D gene is named only where the DNA matches it firmly. Clone size is not always given. Where it is, it says once, few, many or a class for expanded clones.

TRBD1	TRBV6-1	TRBJ1-6	.	CASSRTRDRGSPLHF	TGTGCCAGCAGCCGGACCCGGGACAGGGGTTCACCCCTCCACTTT
.	TRBV20-1	TRBJ2-2	many	CSARDQGARTGELFF	TGCAGTGCTAGAGATCAAGGGGCTCGGACCGGGGAGCTGTTTTTT
TRBD2	TRBV9	TRBJ2-2	many	CASSPRAGANTGELFF	TGTGCCAGCAGCCCACGGGCGGGGGCGAACACCGGGGAGCTGTTTTTT
.	TRBV7-2	TRBJ1-1	.	CASSREGWQGTEAFF	TGTGCCAGCAGCCGAGAGGGTTGGCAAGGCACTGAAGCTTTCTTT
TRBD2	TRBV2	TRBJ2-3	few	CASSERGLAGADTQYF	TGTGCCAGCAGTGAACGGGGACTAGCGGGAGCAGATACGCAGTATTTT
.	TRBV13	TRBJ2-2	few	CASSRLFGELFF	TGTGCCAGCAGCCGACTCTTCGGGGAGCTGTTTTTT
.	TRBV5-1	TRBJ1-1	many	CASSLVQDTEAFF	TGCGCCAGCAGCTTGGTTCAGGACACTGAAGCTTTCTTT
TRBD1	TRBV10-3	TRBJ2-7	.	CAINKGQGTYEQYF	TGTGCCATCAACAAGGGACAGGGGACCTACGAGCAGTACTTC
.	TRBV6-2/TRBV6-3	TRBJ2-3	few	CASSYGGAADTQYF	TGTGCCAGCAGTTACGGAGGAGCGGCAGATACGCAGTATTTT
.	TRBV20-1	TRBJ1-2	many	CSARDRVFGRADYGYTF	TGCAGTGCTAGAGACAGGGTTTTTGGCAGGGCTGACTATGGCTACACCTTC
.	TRBV11-2	TRBJ2-3	many	CASSLAAPPDTQYF	TGTGCCAGCAGCTTAGCGGCCCCCCCAGATACGCAGTATTTT
.	TRBV12-3/TRBV12-4	TRBJ2-2	.	CASSLGAELFF	TGTGCCAGCAGTTTGGGCGCGGAGCTGTTTTTT
.	TRBV5-1	TRBJ2-3	many	CASSLLQGSPDTQYF	TGCGCCAGCAGCTTGCTACAGGGAAGTCCAGATACGCAGTATTTT
TRBD1	TRBV27	TRBJ2-1	.	CASVGGAAEQFF	TGTGCCAGCGTAGGGGGCGCGGCGGAGCAGTTCTTC
TRBD1	TRBV29-1	TRBJ2-1	few	CSVDLRQGSFGHEQFF	TGCAGCGTTGATTTACGACAGGGGAGTTTCGGGCATGAGCAGTTCTTC
.	TRBV27	TRBJ2-7	many	CASSLGPSYEQYF	TGTGCCAGCAGTTTGGGACCGAGCTACGAGCAGTACTTC
TRBD2	TRBV25-1	TRBJ2-7	few	CASSVAGLAGKGSYEQYF	TGTGCCAGCAGTGTCGCCGGACTAGCGGGGAAAGGCTCCTACGAGCAGTACTTC
TRBD1	TRBV5-1	TRBJ1-6	many	CASSPGGQGNNSPLHF	TGCGCCAGCAGCCCGGGTGGACAGGGAAATAATTCACCCCTCCACTTT
TRBD1	TRBV9	TRBJ2-7	.	CASSVNDRVSYEQYF	TGTGCCAGCAGCGTAAACGACAGGGTCTCCTACGAGCAGTACTTC
.	TRBV7-2	TRBJ2-7	many	CASSRLGSYEQYF	TGTGCCAGCAGCCGATTAGGGTCCTACGAGCAGTACTTC
TRBD2	TRBV5-1	TRBJ2-3	few	CASSLTSGGIDTQYF	TGCGCCAGCAGCTTGACTAGCGGAGGGATAGATACGCAGTATTTT
.	TRBV5-1	TRBJ1-4	many	CASRRLGSGSEKLFF	TGCGCCAGCAGACGTCTGGGGTCAGGGTCGGAAAAACTGTTTTTT
TRBD1	TRBV12-3/TRBV12-4	TRBJ1-4	many	CASRRQGNEKLFF	TGTGCCAGCAGAAGACAGGGAAATGAAAAACTGTTTTTT
.	TRBV7-8	TRBJ1-6	.	CASSPIQGKPSPLHF	TGTGCCAGCAGCCCAATACAGGGAAAACCTTCACCCCTCCACTTT
TRBD2	TRBV10-3	TRBJ2-1	many	CAIRGESSGISYNEQFF	TGTGCCATCAGGGGCGAATCGAGCGGGATTTCCTACAATGAGCAGTTCTTC
.	TRBV7-9	TRBJ2-1	few	CASSLATGRLLEQFF	TGTGCCAGCAGCTTAGCGACAGGACGACTACTAGAGCAGTTCTTC
.	TRBV5-1	TRBJ2-1	many	CASGFGSGNNEQFF	TGCGCCAGCGGCTTTGGTTCGGGCAACAATGAGCAGTTCTTC
TRBD1	TRBV20-1	TRBJ1-1	.	CSAIPGQMNTEAFF	TGCAGTGCTATTCCGGGACAGATGAACACTGAAGCTTTCTTT
TRBD1	TRBV10-3	TRBJ2-5	.	CAIGGQGQETQYF	TGTGCCATCGGAGGACAGGGGCAAGAGACCCAGTACTTC
TRBD1	TRBV2	TRBJ2-7	.	CATNDRGPDEQYF	TGTGCCACCAATGACAGGGGGCCCGACGAGCAGTACTTC
.	TRBV20-1	TRBJ1-5	many	CSAIRSSNQPQHF	TGCAGTGCTATTCGCTCAAGCAATCAGCCCCAGCATTTT
.	TRBV18	TRBJ1-4	many	CASSLGTPNEKLFF	TGTGCCAGCTCACTTGGGACACCTAATGAAAAACTGTTTTTT
.	TRBV4-2	TRBJ1-5	few	CASSQGGGNNGNQPQHF	TGTGCCAGCAGCCAAGGTGGAGGGAATAATGGCAATCAGCCCCAGCATTTT
.	TRBV20-1	TRBJ1-6	few	CSARSSYNSPLHF	TGCAGTGCTAGGAGCTCCTATAATTCACCCCTCCACTTT
TRBD1	TRBV5-5	TRBJ2-3	many	CASSAITGGSTDTQYF	TGTGCCAGCAGCGCGATCACAGGGGGATCTACAGATACGCAGTATTTT
TRBD1	TRBV7-9	TRBJ2-1	.	CASTSDRGYNEQFF	TGTGCCAGCACCTCGGACAGGGGGTACAATGAGCAGTTCTTC
.	TRBV12-3/TRBV12-4	TRBJ2-7	.	CASSLSRTASYEQYF	TGTGCCAGCAGTTTAAGTAGGACTGCCTCCTACGAGCAGTACTTC
.	TRBV3-1	TRBJ2-2	.	CASTPGRNTGELFF	TGTGCCAGCACCCCTGGGCGGAACACCGGGGAGCTGTTTTTT
.	TRBV5-1	TRBJ1-1	.	CASSLVGGGMNTEAFF	TGCGCCAGCAGCTTGGTCGGGGGGGGGATGAACACTGAAGCTTTCTTT
TRBD2	TRBV14	TRBJ2-1	few	CASRTGGKNNEQFF	TGTGCCAGCCGAACGGGGGGAAAAAACAATGAGCAGTTCTTC
.	TRBV5-1	TRBJ2-5	.	CASSLIPATSETQYF	TGCGCCAGCAGCTTGATCCCTGCAACGTCGGAGACCCAGTACTTC
.	TRBV29-1	TRBJ2-7	.	CSVSGQYEQYF	TGCAGCGTTTCCGGGCAGTACGAGCAGTACTTC
.	TRBV20-1	TRBJ2-1	.	CSAPPLVSDEQFF	TGCAGTGCCCCCCCCCTTGTATCGGATGAGCAGTTCTTC
TRBD2	TRBV6-2/TRBV6-3	TRBJ2-1	many	CASSLKPGLAAYNEQFF	TGTGCCAGCAGCCTTAAGCCGGGACTAGCGGCCTACAATGAGCAGTTCTTC
.	TRBV20-1	TRBJ1-2	few	CSASGRGGYGYTF	TGCAGTGCTAGTGGCAGAGGGGGATATGGCTACACCTTC
.	TRBV12-5	TRBJ2-1	few	CASGLHNEQFF	TGTGCTAGTGGTTTACACAATGAGCAGTTCTTC
.	TRBV16	TRBJ2-5	.	CASSQIDVSGETQYF	TGTGCCAGCAGCCAAATAGACGTATCGGGAGAGACCCAGTACTTC
TRBD1	TRBV18	TRBJ1-1	.	CASSPWQGGSTEAFF	TGTGCCAGCTCACCATGGCAGGGGGGGTCCACTGAAGCTTTCTTT
TRBD1	TRBV20-1	TRBJ2-1	.	CSAIGQVDSGWNEQFF	TGCAGTGCTATTGGACAGGTCGACTCAGGATGGAATGAGCAGTTCTTC
.	TRBV29-1	TRBJ2-7	many	CSVGGAAGETQYF	TGCAGCGTTGGCGGGGCGGCGGGTGAGACGCAGTACTTC
TRBD1	TRBV29-1	TRBJ2-5	many	CSVAGQGAAQETQYF	TGCAGCGTTGCTGGACAGGGGGCCGCCCAGGAGACCCAGTACTTC
TRBD2	TRBV12-3/TRBV12-4	TRBJ2-7	many	CASRATSGRREQYF	TGTGCCAGCAGAGCGACTAGCGGGAGACGTGAGCAGTACTTC
TRBD1	TRBV5-1	TRBJ2-2	few	CASSLVTGTTGELFF	TGCGCCAGCAGCTTGGTGACAGGGACCACCGGGGAGCTGTTTTTT